The 12 T cell receptor beta chains reported below all come from one sample, sequenced in a study of blood T cell repertoires in COVID-19. Produced via immunoSEQ multiplex PCR; TCRdb's table is partial and in-frame only. The sample includes 150,000 to 200,000 clones, more than 85% of them seen just once. Sequences were obtained from peripheral blood. Receptors originate from a man in his 70s with active or convalescent COVID-19.

This clone was picked up one time. This chain links TRBV7-9 with TRBJ2-4; D gene uncertain. Germline V CDR1 and CDR2: SEHNR, FQNEAQ (reference sequence). This CDR3 has 13 residues. Trimming took 4 bases from V and 6 from J, leaving 10 bases between them. This chain's CDR3 is CASSSPPRNIQYF. The CDR3 DNA reads TGTGCCAGCAGCTCCCCCCCTCGAAACATTCAGTACTTC.

V gene TRBV3-1 (or the pseudogene TRBV3-2) combines with J gene TRBJ1-1, with unresolved D. V lost 1 base and J lost 1, with 4 bases in between. The CDR3 has 13 amino acids. CDR1 LGHDT and CDR2 YNNKEL come from the germline V gene (reference sequence). CDR3 coding DNA: TGTGCCAGCAGCCAAGTCGGGAACACTGAAGCTTTCTTT. Amino acid sequence: CASSQVGNTEAFF.

This clone has a handful of counts. This CDR3 is CASSAQGPGEKLFF. CDR3 bases: TGTGCCAGCAGCGCACAGGGGCCGGGGGAAAAACTGTTTTTT. The V gene is TRBV9, the J gene TRBJ1-4; 7 bases line up with TRBD1. Germline values: CDR1 SGDLS, CDR2 YYNGEE. J lost 8 bases, V lost 3 bases, and 7 bases had no gene match. CDR3 length equals 14 residues.

The chain joins TRBV24-1 to TRBJ2-1; 7 bases map to TRBD1. The J segment lost 4 bases and the V segment lost 3 bases, leaving 11 bases of the junction unmatched. Germline-derived CDR1 and CDR2 are KGHDR and SFDVKD. The CDR3 length is 17 residues. The CDR3 nucleotides are TGTGCCACCAGTGATCAGATGACAGGGAAGGGGTACAATGAGCAGTTCTTC. Encoded protein: CATSDQMTGKGYNEQFF.

The J gene is TRBJ2-3, the V gene TRBV28; TRBD1 might be the D (6 bases). This CDR3 is 16 amino acids long. Trimming shortened V by 7 bases and J by 3 bases, and 20 bases separated the two germline ends. Germline V gene lookup returns CDR1 MDHEN and CDR2 SYDVKM. CDR3 sequence (DNA): TGTGCCAGCAAGACCCCCGGACAGCCGCGTACAGATACGCAGTATTTT. Amino acids: CASKTPGQPRTDTQYF.

This clone turned up a few times. The chain employs TRBV28 and TRBJ2-7; D is undetermined. This CDR3 region has 11 residues. The V gene's germline CDR1 is MDHEN and CDR2 SYDVKM. V lost 7 bases to trimming and J lost 3 bases, with 7 bases between them. The CDR3 bases are TGTGCCAGCACAGGAATCTACGAGCAGTACTTC. This encodes CASTGIYEQYF.

The J gene is TRBJ2-7, the V gene TRBV5-1, with D possibly TRBD2 on 5 matching bases. The CDR3 has 13 residues. V was cut by 2 bases and J by 6 bases, with 12 bases left in between. Germline assignment: CDR1 SGHRS and CDR2 YFSETQ. Here the CDR3 reads CASSLMAGGEQYF. The CDR3 nucleotides are TGCGCCAGCAGCTTAATGGCAGGAGGCGAGCAGTACTTC.

V usage is TRBV5-4 and J usage is TRBJ1-1, with D possibly TRBD1 on 5 matching bases. The V gene's germline CDR1 is SGHNT and CDR2 YYREEE (reference sequence). The CDR3 has 15 residues. V shed 4 bases and J shed 1 base, with 14 bases lying between them. CDR3 residues: CASSPSWGGNTEAFF. In DNA, the CDR3 is TGTGCCAGCAGCCCCTCCTGGGGCGGGAACACTGAAGCTTTCTTT.

The chain couples TRBV28 to TRBJ1-1, with no clear D. V gave up 6 bases and J gave up 6 bases, with 14 bases separating them. Germline CDR1 MDHEN, CDR2 SYDVKM. This CDR3 has 13 amino acids. CDR3: CASRRQSGSEAFF. CDR3 coding DNA: TGTGCCAGCAGACGGCAGTCGGGTTCTGAAGCTTTCTTT.

J is TRBJ2-7 and V is TRBV6-5, with 7 bases that match TRBD2. CDR3 size: 15 residues. V lost 6 bases to trimming and J lost 0 bases; unmatched junction nucleotides: 8. Germline CDR1 and CDR2: MNHEY and SVGAGI. CDR3 coding DNA: TGTGCCAGCAGCCCCCTAGCGGAAAGCTCCTACGAGCAGTACTTC. Translated: CASSPLAESSYEQYF.

CDR3 sequence reads: CASSTSGLNEQFF. The CDR3 DNA sequence: TGTGCCAGCAGCACGAGCGGGCTCAATGAGCAGTTCTTC. This chain links TRBV12-3 or TRBV12-4 with TRBJ2-1; D is perhaps TRBD2 (6 bases). The CDR3 is made up of 13 amino acids. V was shortened by 6 bases and J by 6 bases, with 12 bases between the two germline ends.

The chain is built from TRBV2 and TRBJ2-7; 9 bases are a match to TRBD2. The germline V gene encodes CDR1 SNHLY and CDR2 FYNNEI. J lost 6 bases, V lost 2 bases, and 8 bases had no gene match. The CDR3 loop spans 15 amino acids. The CDR3 sequence: CASSEMRGRAGEQYF. Here the CDR3 DNA reads TGTGCCAGCAGTGAAATGCGCGGGAGGGCCGGCGAGCAGTACTTC.